The 26 T cell receptor beta chains in this list originate from one sample, sequenced in a study of neurological immune-mediated disorders. TCRdb re-analysed the 5' RACE reads in MiXCR, keeping a single row per CDR3 protein. The table records 59,000 or so distinct CDR3 sequences, approximately 11% of them present only once. The sample was PBMCs. The receptor source for this set is a woman in her sixties with HTLV-1-associated myelopathy (HAM/TSP).

CDR3 in DNA: TGTGCCAGCAGCCAAGGGGAGATAGACGGGCCCCAGCATTTT. Translation: CASSQGEIDGPQHF. The chain carries TRBV3-1 and TRBJ1-5; D not certain. V was trimmed by 1 base and J by 9 bases, leaving 13 bases between them. The CDR3 runs to 14 residues. The germline V gene encodes CDR1 LGHDT and CDR2 YNNKEL (reference sequence). Combining the CDR3 with reference TRBV3-1 and TRBJ1-5 gives the whole variable domain DTAVSQTPKYLVTQMGNDKSIKCEQNLGHDTMYWYKQDSKKFLKIMFSYNNKELIINETVPNRFSPKSPDKAHLNLHINSLELGDSAVYFCASSQGEIDGPQHFGDGTRLSIL.

This clonotype has a count of ten or more. The gene calls are TRBV20-1 and TRBJ2-2, with 9 bases matching TRBD2. The CDR3 extends over 13 amino acids. Germline trimming cut 5 bases from V and 5 bases from J; bases unmatched to any gene: 3. Germline V lookup: CDR1 DFQATT, CDR2 SNEGSKA (reference sequence). CDR3 bases: TGCAGTGCTGGGCTAGCGGGGACCGGGGAGCTGTTTTTT. This sequence encodes CSAGLAGTGELFF.

The sample holds many counts of this clonotype. The V call is TRBV10-3, the J call TRBJ2-7; D possibly uses TRBD1 or TRBD2 (5 bases each). CDR1 is ENHRY and CDR2 is SYGVKD in the germline V gene. Trimming cost V 10 bases and J 2 bases, with 12 bases left between them. The CDR3 spans 12 residues. Here the CDR3 DNA reads TGTGCCACCGGGACGGCGACCTACGAGCAGTACTTC. It is translated as CATGTATYEQYF.

This clonotype is labeled medium-sized (0.01 to 0.1%). The chain carries TRBV20-1 and TRBJ2-1; the D gene could be TRBD1 or TRBD2 (5 bases each). The CDR3 sequence is 14 residues long. The V end lost 6 bases, the J end lost 6 bases, and 18 bases lay between the germline ends. The V gene's germline CDR1 is DFQATT and CDR2 SNEGSKA (reference sequence). The CDR3 DNA is TGCAGTGCCGAACTGATTGGGACCAGCAATGAGCAGTTCTTC. It specifies CSAELIGTSNEQFF.

This clonotype was seen a single time. The junction shows a germline mismatch at one end, possibly a read error. The V call is TRBV7-8, the J call TRBJ2-1; 7 nucleotides agree with TRBD2. Germline V CDR1 and CDR2: SGHVS, FQNEAQ. CDR3 length: 14 amino acids. CDR3 bases: TGTGCCAGCAGGGAGTGGGAGGGGTACAGTGAGCAGTTCTTC. It is translated as CASREWEGYSEQFF.

This clonotype was counted at least ten times. The chain combines TRBV5-1 with TRBJ2-3, with D uncertain. V was cut by 0 bases and J by 1 base, with 9 bases left in between. CDR1 is SGHRS, CDR2 YFSETQ, per germline. The CDR3 is 15 amino acids. Written as DNA, the CDR3 is TGCGCCAGCAGCTTGGCAGCTTTGGGCACAGATACGCAGTATTTT. Amino acids: CASSLAALGTDTQYF.

This clonotype was seen at least ten times. This sequence joins TRBV5-1 and TRBJ2-3, with D unresolved. With 0 bases removed from V and 5 bases from J, the gap between germline ends came to 10 bases. CDR1 and CDR2 (germline): SGHRS, YFSETQ. The CDR3 totals 14 residues. CDR3 region: CASSLDGGRDTQYF. CDR3 in DNA: TGCGCCAGCAGCTTGGACGGTGGGCGAGATACGCAGTATTTT. The complete variable domain, with remaining parts taken from reference TRBV5-1 and TRBJ2-3, reads KAGVTQTPRYLIKTRGQQVTLSCSPISGHRSVSWYQQTPGQGLQFLFEYFSETQRNKGNFPGRFSGRQFSNSRSEMNVSTLELGDSALYLCASSLDGGRDTQYFGPGTRLTVL.

This clonotype came up many times. The J gene is TRBJ2-7, the V gene TRBV18, with 9 positions matching TRBD2. This CDR3 comprises 14 residues. CDR1 and CDR2 from the germline V gene are KGHSH and LQKENI. Unmatched junction bases numbered 1, after V lost 1 base and J lost 3 bases. The DNA of the CDR3 is TGTGCCAGCTCACCACTAGCGGGAGACTACGAGCAGTACTTC. This sequence encodes CASSPLAGDYEQYF.

Note on this clonotype: A read error may be the cause here, since a much bigger clone is one base away. The CDR3 region is CACSPTVVMNTEAFF. The CDR3 coding sequence is TGTGCCTGCAGCCCTACGGTCGTTATGAACACTGAAGCTTTCTTT. This chain links TRBV7-9 with TRBJ1-1, with D uncertain. The germline gives CDR1 SEHNR, CDR2 FQNEAQ (reference sequence). The CDR3 consists of 15 residues.

The sample holds many counts of this clonotype. This chain connects TRBV6-5 to TRBJ2-1; the D gene is possibly TRBD2 (6 bases). The germline gives CDR1 MNHEY, CDR2 SVGAGI. The CDR3 contains 13 residues. V was trimmed by 5 bases and J by 6 bases, leaving 11 bases between them. The CDR3 nucleotides read TGTGCCAGCAGTAAGGGACTTTTCAATGAGCAGTTCTTC. Amino acids: CASSKGLFNEQFF.

This clonotype was recorded many times. This sequence joins TRBV20-1 and TRBJ2-1; 8 nucleotides match TRBD1. With 0 bases clipped from V and 7 bases from J, the junction kept 5 bases outside the gene matches. From germline, CDR1 is DFQATT and CDR2 SNEGSKA (reference sequence). The CDR3 extends over 14 amino acids. CDR3 sequence reads: CSARDLRGRNEQFF. The CDR3 DNA reads TGCAGTGCTAGAGATCTCAGGGGGCGGAATGAGCAGTTCTTC.

This clonotype was recorded a few times. The chain combines TRBV21-1 with TRBJ2-1; the table calls TRBD1, which could not be checked here. TRBV21-1 has pseudogene status. This CDR3 is built from 12 residues. The CDR3 is CASSVGDSSKFF. For the CDR3, the DNA is TGTGCCAGCAGCGTCGGGGACAGCTCTAAGTTCTTC.

In this sample, this clonotype turned up many times. The J gene is TRBJ1-1, the V gene TRBV20-1, with D unclear. Per germline, CDR1 DFQATT and CDR2 SNEGSKA (reference sequence). V shed 7 bases and J shed 1 base, with 13 bases lying between them. CDR3 size: 13 residues. For the CDR3, the DNA is TGCAGTGTTATAAAAGGTGCGAACACTGAAGCTTTCTTT. Translated: CSVIKGANTEAFF.

This clonotype showed up many times. The V call is TRBV3-1, the J call TRBJ2-2; TRBD1 aligns across 7 bases. Germline V CDR1 and CDR2: LGHDT, YNNKEL (reference sequence). The CDR3 is made up of 16 amino acids. V dropped 1 base and J dropped 5; count of bases not matched to a gene: 7. The CDR3 DNA is TGTGCCAGCAGCCAAGGTAGACAGGGAAAGACCGGGGAGCTGTTTTTT. Residues: CASSQGRQGKTGELFF.

This clonotype was observed a few times. The V gene is TRBV10-2, the J gene TRBJ1-1, with D possibly matching TRBD1 (5 bases). CDR3 length: 12 residues. Germline CDR1 is WSHSY and CDR2 is SAAADI. V lost 8 bases and J lost 4, with 11 bases in between. The CDR3 protein is CASGTLGTEAFF. The CDR3 DNA reads as TGCGCCAGCGGGACGCTTGGCACTGAAGCTTTCTTT.

The chain employs TRBV2 and TRBJ2-7; D not resolved. The germline CDR1 and CDR2 sequences are SNHLY and FYNNEI. Trimming cost V 11 bases and J 2 bases, with 16 bases left between them. This CDR3 has 13 residues. Here the CDR3 reads CAARMASTYEQYF. As DNA, the CDR3 is TGTGCCGCCAGGATGGCGAGTACCTACGAGCAGTACTTC.

This clonotype was seen at least ten times. In DNA form, the CDR3 reads TGCGCCAGCAGCTCTGACAGGGAGTATGGCTACACCTTC. Protein product: CASSSDREYGYTF. The gene calls are TRBV5-1 and TRBJ1-2; 7 positions agree with TRBD1. The V gene's germline CDR1 is SGHRS and CDR2 YFSETQ. V shed 3 bases, J shed 5 bases, and the junction held 4 bases outside the gene matches. CDR3 length equals 13 residues.

Comment on this clonotype: One junction end does not reproduce the germline sequence, and a read error may be involved. The rearrangement links TRBV4-1 to TRBJ2-7, with D perhaps TRBD2 (6 bases). Per germline, CDR1 MGHRA and CDR2 YSYEKL. The CDR3 is made up of 17 amino acids. CDR3 region: CASSQPGLSGASYELYF. CDR3 nucleotide sequence: TGCGCCAGCAGCCAACCTGGACTATCGGGCGCCTCCTACGAGCTGTACTTC.

This clonotype was recorded at least ten times. This chain links TRBV5-1 with TRBJ2-2; D gene uncertain. From germline, CDR1 is SGHRS and CDR2 YFSETQ. Trimming shortened V by 0 bases and J by 4 bases, and 4 bases separated the two germline ends. The CDR3 is made up of 13 amino acids. CDR3 sequence: CASSLDGTGELFF. The CDR3 coding sequence is TGCGCCAGCAGCTTGGACGGCACCGGGGAGCTGTTTTTT.

This clonotype came up many times. The V call is TRBV20-1, the J call TRBJ1-1, with no clear D. V gave up 2 bases and J gave up 4 bases, with 8 bases separating them. Germline V gene lookup returns CDR1 DFQATT and CDR2 SNEGSKA (reference sequence). CDR3 length: 12 amino acids. CDR3 sequence: CSARTGSTEAFF. For the CDR3, the DNA is TGCAGTGCTAGAACGGGGAGCACTGAAGCTTTCTTT.

This clonotype was observed at least ten times. V gene TRBV2 combines with J gene TRBJ2-1; 8 bases align to TRBD2. J lost 8 bases, V lost 3 bases, and 9 bases had no gene match. The CDR3 covers 15 residues. The V gene's germline CDR1 is SNHLY and CDR2 FYNNEI. CDR3 region: CASSDQGGRRDEQFF. The CDR3 DNA reads TGTGCCAGCAGTGATCAGGGCGGGAGGCGGGATGAGCAGTTCTTC. The full variable domain, in which reference TRBV2 and TRBJ2-1 provide the parts outside the CDR3, is EPEVTQTPSHQVTQMGQEVILRCVPISNHLYFYWYRQILGQKVEFLVSFYNNEISEKSEIFDDQFSVERPDGSNFTLKIRSTKLEDSAMYFCASSDQGGRRDEQFFGPGTRLTVL.

V is TRBV7-9 and J is TRBJ1-3; the D is unclear. The CDR3 runs 13 residues. Germline CDR1 reads SEHNR; CDR2 reads FQNEAQ (reference sequence). DNA for the CDR3: TGTGCTAACAGAGAAGGATCTGGAAACACCATATATTTT. Translating gives CANREGSGNTIYF.

In its sample, this clonotype was seen many times. V gene TRBV29-1 combines with J gene TRBJ2-6; D uncertain. V was cut by 7 bases and J by 0 bases, with 10 bases left in between. The CDR3 loop spans 14 amino acids. The germline V gene encodes CDR1 SQVTM and CDR2 ANQGSEA. Written as DNA, the CDR3 is TGCAGCGCCGAAGCCGGCTCTGGGGCCAACGTCCTGACTTTC. Encoded protein: CSAEAGSGANVLTF.

In regard to this clonotype: At one boundary the junction diverges from the germline segment, which might be a read error. This sequence joins TRBV4-1 and TRBJ2-3, with 7 bases identical to TRBD1. Germline lookup yields CDR1 MGHRA and CDR2 YSYEKL. The CDR3 spans 15 residues. This CDR3 reads CTSSFDRASTDTQYF. CDR3 DNA: TGCACCAGCAGCTTCGACAGGGCCTCAACAGATACGCAGTATTTT.

This clonotype was seen repeatedly, ten times or more. This rearrangement joins TRBV20-1 to TRBJ2-1; the D gene is possibly TRBD2 (5 bases). The germline V and J ends were trimmed by 1 base and 5 bases, with 12 bases remaining between them. Germline CDR1 DFQATT, CDR2 SNEGSKA (reference sequence). The CDR3 is made up of 14 amino acids. The CDR3 is CSARGGLTHNEQFF. The CDR3 nucleotides read TGCAGTGCTAGAGGCGGGCTGACTCACAATGAGCAGTTCTTC.

This clonotype was detected many times. The chain carries TRBV5-1 and TRBJ2-1; D gene unclear. CDR1 SGHRS and CDR2 YFSETQ come from the germline V gene. The CDR3 consists of 15 residues. Trimming left V 4 bases short and J 8 bases short, with 19 bases between. In DNA, the CDR3 is TGCGCCAGCAGCCTGGTCACCTCCTCTTGGGATGAGCAGTTCTTC. This codes for CASSLVTSSWDEQFF. Full variable domain (remainder filled in from reference TRBV5-1 and TRBJ2-1): KAGVTQTPRYLIKTRGQQVTLSCSPISGHRSVSWYQQTPGQGLQFLFEYFSETQRNKGNFPGRFSGRQFSNSRSEMNVSTLELGDSALYLCASSLVTSSWDEQFFGPGTRLTVL.